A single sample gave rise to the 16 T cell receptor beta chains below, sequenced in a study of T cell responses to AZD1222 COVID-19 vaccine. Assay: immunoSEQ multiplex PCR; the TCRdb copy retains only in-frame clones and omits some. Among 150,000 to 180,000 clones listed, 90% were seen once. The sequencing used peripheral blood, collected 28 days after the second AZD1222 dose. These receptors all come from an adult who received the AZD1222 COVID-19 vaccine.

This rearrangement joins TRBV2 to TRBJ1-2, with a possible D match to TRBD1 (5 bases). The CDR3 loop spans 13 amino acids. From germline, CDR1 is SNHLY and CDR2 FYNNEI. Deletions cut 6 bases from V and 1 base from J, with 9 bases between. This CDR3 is CASSRDGNYGYTF. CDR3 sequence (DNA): TGTGCCAGCAGCCGGGACGGTAACTATGGCTACACCTTC.

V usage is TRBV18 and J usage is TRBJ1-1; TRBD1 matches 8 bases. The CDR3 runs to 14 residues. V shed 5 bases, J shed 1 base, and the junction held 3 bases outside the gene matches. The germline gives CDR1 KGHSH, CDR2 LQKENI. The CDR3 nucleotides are TGTGCCAGCTCAAAGGGACAGGAGAACACTGAAGCTTTCTTT. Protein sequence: CASSKGQENTEAFF.

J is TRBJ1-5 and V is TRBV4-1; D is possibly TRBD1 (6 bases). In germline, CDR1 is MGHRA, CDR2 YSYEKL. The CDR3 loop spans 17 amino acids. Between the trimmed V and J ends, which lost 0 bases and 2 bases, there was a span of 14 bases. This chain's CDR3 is CASSQDVGRGGNQPQHF. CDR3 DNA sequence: TGCGCCAGCAGCCAAGATGTTGGCAGGGGTGGCAATCAGCCCCAGCATTTT.

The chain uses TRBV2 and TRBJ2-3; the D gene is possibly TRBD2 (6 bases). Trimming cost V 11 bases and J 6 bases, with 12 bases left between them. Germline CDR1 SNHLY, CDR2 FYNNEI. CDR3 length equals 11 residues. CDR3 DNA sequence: TGTGCCGTCGGTCTAGCGGATACGCAGTATTTT. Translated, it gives CAVGLADTQYF.

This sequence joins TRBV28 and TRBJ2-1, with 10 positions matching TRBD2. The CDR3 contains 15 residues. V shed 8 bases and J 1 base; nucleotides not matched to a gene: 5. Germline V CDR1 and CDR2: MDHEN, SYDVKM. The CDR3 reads CASGLAGGSYNEQFF. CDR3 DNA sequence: TGTGCCAGCGGCTTAGCGGGAGGTTCCTACAATGAGCAGTTCTTC.

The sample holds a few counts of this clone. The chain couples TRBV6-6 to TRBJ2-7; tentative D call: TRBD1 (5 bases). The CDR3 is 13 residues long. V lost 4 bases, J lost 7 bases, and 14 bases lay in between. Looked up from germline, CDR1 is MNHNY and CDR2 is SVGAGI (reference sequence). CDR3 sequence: CASSWGRDREQYF. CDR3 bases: TGTGCCAGCAGTTGGGGCCGAGATCGGGAGCAGTACTTC.

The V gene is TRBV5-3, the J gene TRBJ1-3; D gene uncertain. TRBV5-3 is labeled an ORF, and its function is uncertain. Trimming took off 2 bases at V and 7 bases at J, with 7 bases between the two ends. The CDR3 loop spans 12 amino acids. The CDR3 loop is CARSFGRNTIYF. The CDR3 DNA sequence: TGTGCCAGAAGCTTTGGGAGGAACACCATATATTTT.

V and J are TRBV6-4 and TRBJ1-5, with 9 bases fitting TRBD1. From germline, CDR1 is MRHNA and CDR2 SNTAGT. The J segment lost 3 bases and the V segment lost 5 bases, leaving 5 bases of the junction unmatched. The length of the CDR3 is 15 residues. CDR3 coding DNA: TGTGCCAGCAGTAGAACAGGGGGCGTCAATCAGCCCCAGCATTTT. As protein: CASSRTGGVNQPQHF.

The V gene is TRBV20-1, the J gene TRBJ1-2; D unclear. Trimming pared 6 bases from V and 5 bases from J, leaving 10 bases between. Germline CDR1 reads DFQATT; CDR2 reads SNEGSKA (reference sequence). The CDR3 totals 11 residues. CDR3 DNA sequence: TGCAGTGCCACGGACGGGTATGGCTACACCTTC. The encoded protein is CSATDGYGYTF.

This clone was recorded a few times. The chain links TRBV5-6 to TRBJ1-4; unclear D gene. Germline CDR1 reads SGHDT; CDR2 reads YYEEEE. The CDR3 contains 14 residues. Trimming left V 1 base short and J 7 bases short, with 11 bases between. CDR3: CASSLNGGIEKLFF. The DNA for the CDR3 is TGTGCCAGCAGCTTGAATGGCGGTATTGAAAAACTGTTTTTT.

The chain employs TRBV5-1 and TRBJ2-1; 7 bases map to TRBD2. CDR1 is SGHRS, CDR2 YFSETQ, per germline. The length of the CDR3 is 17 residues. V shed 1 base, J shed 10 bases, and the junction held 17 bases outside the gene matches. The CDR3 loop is CASSLRGRLTPGGEQFF. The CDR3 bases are TGCGCCAGCAGCTTGAGAGGACGTCTGACGCCGGGAGGAGAGCAGTTCTTC.

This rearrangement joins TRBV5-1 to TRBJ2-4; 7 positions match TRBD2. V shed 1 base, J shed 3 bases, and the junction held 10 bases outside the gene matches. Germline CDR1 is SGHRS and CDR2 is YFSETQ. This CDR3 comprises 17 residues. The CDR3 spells CASSLPVEGEGKNIQYF. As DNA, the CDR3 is TGCGCCAGCAGCTTGCCCGTTGAAGGGGAGGGCAAAAACATTCAGTACTTC. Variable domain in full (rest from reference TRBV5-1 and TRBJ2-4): KAGVTQTPRYLIKTRGQQVTLSCSPISGHRSVSWYQQTPGQGLQFLFEYFSETQRNKGNFPGRFSGRQFSNSRSEMNVSTLELGDSALYLCASSLPVEGEGKNIQYFGAGTRLSVL.

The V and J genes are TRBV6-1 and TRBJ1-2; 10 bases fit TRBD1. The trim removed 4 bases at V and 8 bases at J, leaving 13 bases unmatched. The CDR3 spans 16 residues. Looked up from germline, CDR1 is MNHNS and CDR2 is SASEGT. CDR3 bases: TGTGCCAGCAGTGGACCCATCCGACAGGGGGCCTCAGGCTACACCTTC. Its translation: CASSGPIRQGASGYTF.

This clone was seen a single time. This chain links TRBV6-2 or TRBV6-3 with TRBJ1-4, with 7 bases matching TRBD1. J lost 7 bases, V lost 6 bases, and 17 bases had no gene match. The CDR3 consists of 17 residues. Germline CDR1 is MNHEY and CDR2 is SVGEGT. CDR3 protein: CASSPLGQAGLGEKLFF. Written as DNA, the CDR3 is TGTGCCAGCAGCCCTCTAGGACAGGCTGGGCTAGGTGAAAAACTGTTTTTT.

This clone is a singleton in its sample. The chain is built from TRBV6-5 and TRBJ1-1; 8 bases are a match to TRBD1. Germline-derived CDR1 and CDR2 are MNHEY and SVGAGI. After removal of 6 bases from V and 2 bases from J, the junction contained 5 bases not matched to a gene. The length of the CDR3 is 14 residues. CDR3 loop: CASRRTGSNTEAFF. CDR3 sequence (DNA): TGTGCCAGCAGACGGACAGGGTCAAACACTGAAGCTTTCTTT.

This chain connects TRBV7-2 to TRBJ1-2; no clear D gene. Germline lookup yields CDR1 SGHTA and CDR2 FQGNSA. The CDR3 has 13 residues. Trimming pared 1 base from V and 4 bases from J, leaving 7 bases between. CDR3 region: CASSLVWAYGYTF. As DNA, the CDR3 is TGTGCCAGCAGCTTAGTGTGGGCCTATGGCTACACCTTC.